The source of this T cell receptor beta chain is a study of OX40 agonist ivuxolimab in advanced cancers. Study findings and constraints: Some patients who did not respond also had low normalized T-cell clonal expansion.

The repertoire was sequenced with immunoSEQ multiplex PCR; TCRdb's copy has only in-frame clones and lacks some. The sample records roughly 34,000 clones, approximately 89% being singletons. The CDR3 length is 15 residues. The germline CDR1 and CDR2 sequences are MNHEY and SMNVEV (reference sequence). Trimming left V 6 bases short and J 0 bases short, with 11 bases between. As for this clone: Its antigen is not known.

Blood sampling took place at baseline, cycle 4 day 1, and cycle 7 day 1. The sequence came from an adult with an advanced solid tumor such as melanoma, head and neck, liver or kidney cancer. This material consisted of CD4+ or CD8+ T cells sorted from blood, taken in a trial of the OX40 agonist ivuxolimab. The chain uses TRBV27 and TRBJ1-4, with D unclear. The CDR3 sequence: CASRRAATTNEKLFF. Written as DNA, the CDR3 is TGTGCCAGCAGGCGGGCCGCCACAACTAATGAAAAACTGTTTTTT.